Below, 28 T cell receptor beta chains from the same sample are listed, as sequenced in a study of T cell responses to AZD1222 COVID-19 vaccine. The assay was immunoSEQ multiplex PCR, and TCRdb's table has in-frame clones only and misses some. Of about 150,000 clones listed, around 84% are singletons. The source was peripheral blood, collected 28 days after the second AZD1222 dose. All receptors derive from an adult who received the AZD1222 COVID-19 vaccine.

This chain links TRBV12-3 or TRBV12-4 with TRBJ2-7; D ambiguous. The CDR3 length is 11 residues. V dropped 3 bases and J dropped 4 bases, with 4 bases sitting between them. The DNA of the CDR3 is TGTGCCAGCAGTTTTATGTACGAGCAGTACTTC. Translating it yields CASSFMYEQYF.

V gene TRBV5-1 combines with J gene TRBJ2-2, with 8 bases lining up with TRBD2. J gave up 0 bases and V 5 bases, and 0 bases lay outside the gene matches. Germline V lookup: CDR1 SGHRS, CDR2 YFSETQ. The CDR3 is 14 amino acids. CDR3 sequence (DNA): TGCGCCAGCAGTAGCGGGACGAACACCGGGGAGCTGTTTTTT. Translating gives CASSSGTNTGELFF.

This chain links TRBV6-5 with TRBJ2-7, with D unclear. CDR1 and CDR2 (germline): MNHEY, SVGAGI. CDR3 length equals 13 residues. Trimming took 5 bases from V and 6 from J, leaving 14 bases between them. The CDR3 here is CASSNPPWGEQYF. In nucleotides, the CDR3 is TGTGCCAGCAGTAACCCCCCCTGGGGCGAGCAGTACTTC.

This chain uses TRBV4-1 with TRBJ1-1; no reliable D call. Between the trimmed V and J ends, which lost 3 bases and 1 base, there was a span of 9 bases. This CDR3 spans 14 amino acids. The germline gives CDR1 MGHRA, CDR2 YSYEKL. As DNA, the CDR3 is TGCGCCAGCAGCCACACCCGCGGGAACACTGAAGCTTTCTTT. It codes for CASSHTRGNTEAFF.

The V and J genes are TRBV7-2 and TRBJ2-3, with 9 bases that match TRBD2. The CDR3 loop spans 15 amino acids. Germline loops: CDR1 SGHTA, CDR2 FQGNSA. V was pared by 3 bases and J by 9 bases, with 10 bases of the junction left unmatched. The DNA for the CDR3 is TGTGCCAGCAGCTTGGGCGGGGGGGCCCTAGTCACGCAGTATTTT. Translating it yields CASSLGGGALVTQYF.

CDR3 region: CASSLAGGTSTDTQYF. The CDR3 DNA sequence: TGTGCCAGCAGCCTAGCGGGGGGGACTAGCACAGATACGCAGTATTTT. V gene TRBV3-1 (or the pseudogene TRBV3-2) combines with J gene TRBJ2-3, with 11 nucleotides matching TRBD2. Germline V lookup: CDR1 LGHDT, CDR2 YNNKEL (reference sequence). The junction had 3 bases not matched to a gene; V was cut back by 4 bases and J by 0 bases. The CDR3 length is 16 residues.

The chain uses TRBV10-1 and TRBJ2-1; D is possibly TRBD1 (6 bases). Germline V gives CDR1 WNHNN, CDR2 SYGVQD (reference sequence). Trimming took 0 bases from V and 0 from J, leaving 9 bases between them. CDR3 length: 16 residues. The CDR3 sequence is CASSESQGSSYNEQFF. The CDR3 region has the DNA TGCGCCAGCAGTGAGTCCCAGGGGAGCTCCTACAATGAGCAGTTCTTC.

This sequence joins TRBV7-8 and TRBJ2-2, with 7 bases aligning to TRBD1. Per the germline V gene, CDR1 is SGHVS and CDR2 is FQNEAQ. Germline trimming cut 6 bases from V and 5 bases from J; bases unmatched to any gene: 9. This CDR3 spans 15 amino acids. This chain's CDR3 is CASSQGTAQTGELFF. CDR3 coding DNA: TGTGCCAGCAGTCAAGGGACAGCCCAAACCGGGGAGCTGTTTTTT. The full variable domain, rest sourced from reference TRBV7-8 and TRBJ2-2, is GAGVSQSPRYKVAKRGQDVALRCDPISGHVSLFWYQQALGQGPEFLTYFQNEAQLDKSGLPSDRFFAERPEGSVSTLKIQRTQQEDSAVYLCASSQGTAQTGELFFGEGSRLTVL.

The chain uses TRBV10-2 and TRBJ2-1; D not resolved. V lost 2 bases and J lost 4, with 3 bases in between. Germline-derived CDR1 and CDR2 are WSHSY and SAAADI. CDR3 length: 12 amino acids. Here the CDR3 DNA reads TGCGCCAGCAGTGAGACATACAATGAGCAGTTCTTC. It codes for CASSETYNEQFF.

The chain couples TRBV27 to TRBJ1-1; D is possibly TRBD1 (5 bases). Germline values: CDR1 MNHEY, CDR2 SMNVEV (reference sequence). V lost 10 bases, J lost 11 bases, and 14 bases lay in between. The CDR3 is made up of 10 amino acids. The CDR3 sequence is CATQRGLAFF. CDR3 nucleotides: TGTGCCACCCAGCGGGGGTTGGCTTTCTTT.

The CDR3 is CAISPSGAGQPQHF. As DNA, the CDR3 is TGTGCCATCAGTCCCTCAGGGGCTGGTCAGCCCCAGCATTTT. The chain recombines TRBV10-3 with TRBJ1-5, with a weak D call TRBD1 (6 bases). The germline V gene has CDR1 ENHRY and CDR2 SYGVKD. V lost 5 bases, J lost 6 bases, and 14 bases lay in between. This CDR3 spans 14 amino acids.

V usage is TRBV6-5 and J usage is TRBJ1-3; D gene ambiguous. CDR1 and CDR2 (germline): MNHEY, SVGAGI. The V gene lost 8 bases and the J gene lost 0 bases, with 11 bases spanning the gap. CDR3 size: 14 residues. CDR3: CASSVDFSGNTIYF. Written as DNA, the CDR3 is TGTGCCAGCTCCGTGGATTTCTCTGGAAACACCATATATTTT.

This clone was counted a single time. The rearrangement joins TRBV11-2 to TRBJ2-2; 7 nucleotides match TRBD2. V was pared by 3 bases and J by 0 bases, with 1 base of the junction left unmatched. Germline-derived CDR1 and CDR2 are SGHAT and FQNNGV. This CDR3 comprises 15 residues. Here the CDR3 DNA reads TGTGCCAGCAGCTTCAGCGGGACGAACACCGGGGAGCTGTTTTTT. It translates to CASSFSGTNTGELFF.

The V and J genes are TRBV28 and TRBJ1-2; D possibly corresponds to TRBD1 (5 bases). The CDR3 runs 14 residues. The V gene's germline CDR1 is MDHEN and CDR2 SYDVKM. Deletions cut 1 base from V and 3 bases from J, with 9 bases between. CDR3 in amino acids: CASSLSGGDYGYTF. CDR3 bases: TGTGCCAGCAGTTTATCTGGGGGAGACTATGGCTACACCTTC.

The chain links TRBV2 to TRBJ2-3, with D maybe TRBD2 (5 bases). In germline, CDR1 is SNHLY, CDR2 FYNNEI. V was trimmed by 5 bases and J by 1 base, leaving 13 bases between them. The CDR3 consists of 15 residues. CDR3 in amino acids: CASSLDLVGTDTQYF. The CDR3, as DNA: TGTGCCAGCAGTTTGGACTTAGTCGGCACAGATACGCAGTATTTT.

The CDR3 DNA reads as TGTGCCAGCACCGTTGCCCAACCTTACGAGCAGTACTTC. Its protein product is CASTVAQPYEQYF. The chain carries TRBV28 and TRBJ2-7, with D unclear. V was shortened by 7 bases and J by 4 bases, with 14 bases between the two germline ends. CDR1 and CDR2 from the germline V gene are MDHEN and SYDVKM. The CDR3 spans 13 residues.

This rearrangement joins TRBV20-1 to TRBJ2-1; 9 bases map to TRBD2. Trimming took 3 bases from V and 9 from J; bases not matched to a gene: 12. The CDR3 loop spans 15 amino acids. Germline values: CDR1 DFQATT, CDR2 SNEGSKA (reference sequence). The CDR3 reads CSASTLAGTRGEQFF. DNA for the CDR3: TGCAGTGCTAGTACGCTAGCGGGAACCCGGGGTGAGCAGTTCTTC.

The rearrangement uses TRBV20-1 and TRBJ1-2, with D hard to call. Germline V gives CDR1 DFQATT, CDR2 SNEGSKA (reference sequence). Trimming removed 1 base at V and 6 bases at J, with 6 bases between. There are 11 residues in the CDR3. The DNA of the CDR3 is TGCAGTGCTAGAGCCGCGGATGGCTACACCTTC. Amino acid sequence: CSARAADGYTF.

The V gene is TRBV3-1 (or the pseudogene TRBV3-2), the J gene TRBJ1-4; the D is unclear. The CDR3 sequence is 14 residues long. Germline CDR1 LGHDT, CDR2 YNNKEL (reference sequence). V lost 1 base and J lost 10, with 13 bases in between. In nucleotides, the CDR3 is TGTGCCAGCAGCCAAGGCAGCGGGAGCGCAAAACTGTTTTTT. It encodes CASSQGSGSAKLFF.

This clone appeared a few times. This chain links TRBV7-2 with TRBJ2-7; D possibly matches TRBD1 or TRBD2 (5 bases each). The CDR3 is 15 residues long. Germline V gene sequence: CDR1 SGHTA, CDR2 FQGNSA. The V and J ends lost 0 bases and 1 base respectively, with 10 bases between them. In DNA, the CDR3 is TGTGCCAGCAGCTTAGCGAGGGGAAGGTCCTACGAGCAGTACTTC. As protein: CASSLARGRSYEQYF.

This clone was seen a single time. CDR3 DNA: TGTGCCAGCAGCTTGCCCTCGAACACCATATATTTT. Residues: CASSLPSNTIYF. The V call is TRBV7-2, the J call TRBJ1-3; D unresolved. CDR3 size: 12 residues. V was pared by 3 bases and J by 7 bases, with 7 bases between. From germline, CDR1 is SGHTA and CDR2 FQGNSA.

The chain couples TRBV19 to TRBJ2-7, with 7 bases that match TRBD2. Germline V CDR1 and CDR2: LNHDA, SQIVND (reference sequence). The CDR3 sequence is 15 residues long. Unmatched junction bases numbered 4, after V lost 1 base and J lost 1 base. CDR3 loop: CASSIALAVSYEQYF. In DNA form, the CDR3 reads TGTGCCAGTAGTATAGCCCTAGCGGTTTCCTACGAGCAGTACTTC.

The rearrangement links TRBV9 to TRBJ1-3; D not certain. Trimming took off 1 base at V and 3 bases at J, with 20 bases between the two ends. The CDR3 has 18 amino acids. Per germline, CDR1 SGDLS and CDR2 YYNGEE. CDR3 coding DNA: TGTGCCAGCAGCGTAAACCCGTTGACTCCTTCCGTTGGAAACACCATATATTTT. Residues: CASSVNPLTPSVGNTIYF.

V and J are TRBV5-4 and TRBJ1-2; tentative D call: TRBD1 (6 bases). The CDR3 length is 14 residues. V was shortened by 0 bases and J by 2 bases, with 8 bases between the two germline ends. CDR1 and CDR2 from the germline V gene are SGHNT and YYREEE (reference sequence). CDR3 protein: CASSLDRDNYGYTF. The CDR3 coding sequence is TGTGCCAGCAGCTTGGACAGGGACAACTATGGCTACACCTTC. Complete variable domain (other parts from reference TRBV5-4 and TRBJ1-2): ETGVTQSPTHLIKTRGQQVTLRCSSQSGHNTVSWYQQALGQGPQFIFQYYREEENGRGNFPPRFSGLQFPNYSSELNVNALELDDSALYLCASSLDRDNYGYTFGSGTRLTVV.

The rearrangement joins TRBV20-1 to TRBJ1-1; D not resolved. V was trimmed by 5 bases and J by 8 bases, leaving 9 bases between them. Germline CDR1 is DFQATT and CDR2 is SNEGSKA (reference sequence). The CDR3 loop spans 10 amino acids. The CDR3 DNA sequence: TGCAGTGCTCGAACATTAGAAGCTTTCTTT. Protein: CSARTLEAFF.

The J gene is TRBJ1-2, the V gene TRBV7-6; 10 bases map to TRBD1. Unmatched junction bases numbered 6, after V lost 4 bases and J lost 1 base. Germline values: CDR1 SGHVS, CDR2 FNYEAQ. CDR3 length equals 16 residues. The CDR3 protein is CASSSGQGGFNYGYTF. The CDR3 DNA reads as TGTGCCAGCAGCTCCGGACAGGGGGGGTTTAACTATGGCTACACCTTC. Full variable domain (rest looked up from reference TRBV7-6 and TRBJ1-2): GAGVSQSPRYKVTKRGQDVALRCDPISGHVSLYWYRQALGQGPEFLTYFNYEAQQDKSGLPNDRFSAERPEGSISTLTIQRTEQRDSAMYRCASSSGQGGFNYGYTFGSGTRLTVV.

This clone was found once. The chain is built from TRBV5-1 and TRBJ1-1; possible D gene TRBD1, 6 bases. Germline V lookup: CDR1 SGHRS, CDR2 YFSETQ. The V and J ends lost 4 bases and 5 bases respectively, with 18 bases between them. The CDR3 totals 15 residues. CDR3 sequence (DNA): TGCGCCAGCAGCCTCAATCAGGGGAAAGGGACTGAAGCTTTCTTT. Translation: CASSLNQGKGTEAFF.

CDR3 DNA sequence: TGTGCCAGCAGTCCGGGACTCCCCGTCCACACAGATACGCAGTATTTT. It is translated as CASSPGLPVHTDTQYF. The chain recombines TRBV6-4 with TRBJ2-3; D may be TRBD2 (6 bases). CDR3 length: 16 residues. From germline, CDR1 is MRHNA and CDR2 SNTAGT. Trimming took off 5 bases at V and 2 bases at J, with 17 bases between the two ends.